Sequencing of this T cell receptor beta chain was carried out in a study of regulatory T cells in long-lasting Graves disease. Study-wide results and limits: The study found TRBV28, TRBJ1-2 and TRBJ2-5 favored in persistent disease.

The CDR3 has 16 amino acids. Looked up from germline, CDR1 is LNHDA and CDR2 is SQIVND (reference sequence). V shed 0 bases and J shed 5 bases, with 16 bases lying between them. Time point meaning: newly diagnosed GD, antithyroid drugs for less than 3 months. From RNA extracted from PBMCs, the TCR library was made. An approximately 10-milliliter sample of peripheral blood was drawn into EDTA tubes. In the case of this clonotype: Antigen unknown.

HTBI primers from iRepertoire and Arm-PCR of CDR3 regions yielded the TCR beta libraries. TCRdb itself ran the multiplex PCR reads through MiXCR, one entry per CDR3 protein. The sample carries over 500,000 distinct CDR3 sequences, roughly 16% recorded once. The same sample was also studied in work on T cells in Graves' hyperthyroidism and ophthalmopathy. This second study notes: Among clonotypes expanded in thyroid above 0.001, most were also found in blood.

This receptor was obtained from a man between 18 and 35 years old with Graves disease. Sequenced material: peripheral blood mononuclear cells (PBMCs), taken at new diagnosis, from a patient treated with antithyroid drugs. The chain links TRBV19 to TRBJ1-1; the D gene is possibly TRBD1 (6 bases). Here the CDR3 DNA reads TGTGCCAGTAGTATAGATGGGAGAGGGAGGGGGACTGAAGCTTTCTTT. Translating gives CASSIDGRGRGTEAFF.